The sequence of this T cell receptor beta chain was determined in a study of CD8 T cells in Susac syndrome. Study overall: When blood was drawn, the patients with Susac syndrome were therapy-naive, on corticosteroids, or on intravenous immunoglobulin alone. The study, taken as a whole, reports: Repertoires of Susac syndrome CD4+ T cells lacked clonal expansion.

Random hexamers served to reverse transcribe about 0.45 to 1 ug RNA. Across 54 Vbeta and 13 Jbeta, immunoSEQ multiplex PCR amplified TCR beta CDR3. TCRdb ran MiXCR on the immunoSEQ multiplex PCR reads and lists one entry per CDR3 protein. The sample shows about 210,000 distinct CDR3 sequences, around 93% of them seen only once. Turning to this clonotype: Its antigen is not identified.

Sequenced sample: CD4+ T cells from PBMCs. The clonotype originates from a human donor with Susac syndrome.

The CDR3 reads CASSKTGPSTDTQYF. Written as DNA, the CDR3 is TGTGCCAGCAGTAAAACCGGGCCATCCACAGATACGCAGTATTTT. This chain uses TRBV9 with TRBJ2-3; D is ambiguous. The germline V gene encodes CDR1 SGDLS and CDR2 YYNGEE. The CDR3 length is 15 residues. The V end lost 5 bases, the J end lost 2 bases, and 15 bases lay between the germline ends.